This T cell receptor (beta chain) was observed in a study of blood T cell repertoires in COVID-19. Study-wide context: Acute and convalescent COVID-19 samples came from the United States, Italy and Spain. Nucleic acid was either cDNA or gDNA, and it came from T cells, B-cell-depleted T cells, or PBMCs.

Study processing details: Amplified reference gene primers provided the basis for estimating nucleated cell counts. Clones were sequenced by immunoSEQ multiplex PCR, and TCRdb holds only the in-frame ones, with some missing. From that table come the V and J calls and clone size; the DNA was used to work out D and trimming. The table shows approximately 44,000 clones, with about 90% occurring only once. Source material: peripheral blood. This clonotype was obtained from a woman in her forties with acute or convalescent COVID-19.

Here the CDR3 reads CASSPAAGGGRYGYTF. CDR3 DNA sequence: TGTGCCAGCTCACCGGCCGCAGGGGGAGGTCGGTATGGCTACACCTTC. The chain recombines TRBV18 with TRBJ1-2; 7 nucleotides match TRBD1. V was pared by 3 bases and J by 5 bases, with 12 bases of the junction left unmatched. Germline loops: CDR1 KGHSH, CDR2 LQKENI. This CDR3 is 16 amino acids long.